The 25 T cell receptor beta chains below were found in one sample sequenced in a study of high-grade serous ovarian cancer treatment subgroups (dated by TCRdb to the early 2020s). The library was made by the immunoSEQ multiplex PCR assay. Sourced from immuneACCESS, this table was stored by TCRdb with only in-frame sequences that have V and J called. A share of the clones is absent; for the studies checked, an unresolved V gene accounts for under half, and the remainder has no known explanation. The sample table lists 35,000 to 45,000 clones, about four fifths of them with a count of one. The ten largest clones take up less than 4% of the sample. Collection of tumor samples took place before definitive surgery or chemotherapy. Material for sequencing was tumor tissue. Every receptor here comes from a human donor with high-grade serous ovarian cancer.

This clone appeared once. The sample carries other DNA sequences with the same CDR3. V and J are TRBV7-2 and TRBJ2-3; D gene unclear. With 3 bases removed from V and 6 bases from J, the gap between germline ends came to 4 bases. The CDR3 is 11 amino acids. CDR1 is SGHTA, CDR2 FQGNSA, per germline. The CDR3 DNA is TGTGCCAGCAGCTTCGGGGATACGCAGTATTTT. Translated: CASSFGDTQYF.

The chain links TRBV6-6 to TRBJ2-7; D call uncertain. Germline CDR1 reads MNHNY; CDR2 reads SVGAGI (reference sequence). The V and J ends lost 0 bases and 3 bases respectively, with 12 bases between them. The CDR3 spans 15 residues. This CDR3 is CASSYSDPTSYEQYF. The CDR3 nucleotides are TGTGCCAGCAGTTACTCAGACCCGACGAGCTACGAGCAGTACTTC.

The rearrangement uses TRBV6-5 and TRBJ1-4; D unresolved. CDR1 and CDR2 (germline): MNHEY, SVGAGI. V shed 10 bases and J shed 8 bases, with 17 bases lying between them. The CDR3 consists of 13 residues. DNA for the CDR3: TGTGCCACGTACAGTTTAATGGTAGAAAAACTGTTTTTT. It encodes CATYSLMVEKLFF.

This CDR3 is CASSISGYEQYF. The CDR3 region has the DNA TGTGCCAGCAGCATCTCGGGCTACGAGCAGTACTTC. This chain joins TRBV7-2 and TRBJ2-7; no definite D call. The CDR3 spans 12 residues. Germline lookup yields CDR1 SGHTA and CDR2 FQGNSA. Between the trimmed V and J ends, which lost 5 bases and 3 bases, there was a span of 8 bases.

V and J are TRBV4-3 and TRBJ1-5, with D possibly being TRBD1 (5 bases). The germline V gene encodes CDR1 LGHNA and CDR2 YSLEER. V was trimmed by 4 bases and J by 0 bases, leaving 16 bases between them. The CDR3 is 17 residues long. The CDR3 is CASSRGTGQYSNQPQHF. The CDR3 bases are TGCGCCAGCAGCCGTGGTACAGGTCAATATAGCAATCAGCCCCAGCATTTT.

The chain carries TRBV28 and TRBJ2-1; D is unresolved. V lost 3 bases, J lost 6 bases, and 6 bases lay in between. The V gene's germline CDR1 is MDHEN and CDR2 SYDVKM. CDR3 length: 12 amino acids. CDR3 bases: TGTGCCAGCAGTTTGGTAGGCAATGAGCAGTTCTTC. Protein: CASSLVGNEQFF.

The chain joins TRBV6-5 to TRBJ1-2; D might be TRBD1 (6 bases). There are 15 residues in the CDR3. V was trimmed by 5 bases and J by 4 bases, leaving 17 bases between them. CDR1 is MNHEY and CDR2 is SVGAGI in the germline V gene. The CDR3 protein is CASSAQGGGPYGYTF. CDR3 in DNA: TGTGCCAGCAGTGCACAGGGAGGGGGACCCTATGGCTACACCTTC.

The V gene is TRBV29-1, the J gene TRBJ2-1; TRBD1 agrees at 9 bases. The CDR3 extends over 15 amino acids. With V trimmed by 1 base and J by 6 bases, 7 bases remained unmatched. From germline, CDR1 is SQVTM and CDR2 ANQGSEA. The CDR3 nucleotides read TGCAGCGTTGAAGGGGGTGGGACAGGGCCCAATGAGCAGTTCTTC. Protein product: CSVEGGGTGPNEQFF.

The V call is TRBV5-5, the J call TRBJ2-7; a possible D gene is TRBD1 (5 bases). V lost 5 bases and J 6 bases, leaving 18 bases between the germline ends. CDR3 length: 14 amino acids. Germline V lookup: CDR1 SGHKS, CDR2 YYEKEE (reference sequence). The CDR3 here is CASSPIIPRAEQYF. CDR3 nucleotides: TGTGCCAGCAGTCCAATAATCCCCAGGGCCGAGCAGTACTTC.

This chain connects TRBV5-8 to TRBJ2-1; possibly TRBD2 for D (7 bases). Germline lookup yields CDR1 SGHTS and CDR2 YDEGEE. V was trimmed by 4 bases and J by 15 bases, leaving 23 bases between them. The CDR3 is 14 residues long. Here the CDR3 DNA reads TGTGCCAGCAGCAACAGCAGGTGGGGGCGGGAGTTGTTCTTC. This gives the protein CASSNSRWGRELFF.

In this sample, this clone turned up a few times. V is TRBV7-3 and J is TRBJ1-1; D uncertain. Trimming removed 2 bases at V and 4 bases at J, with 8 bases between. The CDR3 extends over 13 amino acids. Germline values: CDR1 SGHTA, CDR2 FQGTGA. This CDR3 is CASSLFTGTEAFF. The CDR3 DNA sequence: TGTGCCAGCAGCTTATTCACCGGCACTGAAGCTTTCTTT.

This sequence joins TRBV11-2 and TRBJ1-4; 9 nucleotides match TRBD1. V lost 5 bases, J lost 0 bases, and 7 bases stayed unmatched. The CDR3 runs to 17 residues. The germline V gene encodes CDR1 SGHAT and CDR2 FQNNGV. The CDR3 DNA is TGTGCCAGCAGCGGGGACAGGGAGGTCGCAACTAATGAAAAACTGTTTTTT. Residues: CASSGDREVATNEKLFF.

The chain couples TRBV7-6 to TRBJ2-7, with TRBD2 identical over 8 bases. This CDR3 is 16 amino acids long. The germline V gene has CDR1 SGHVS and CDR2 FNYEAQ. Trimming removed 5 bases from V and 1 base from J; junction bases left unmatched: 10. CDR3 DNA sequence: TGTGCCAGCAGCCCTCGCCAGCGGGAGCGATCCTACGAGCAGTACTTC. It specifies CASSPRQRERSYEQYF.

V usage is TRBV27 and J usage is TRBJ1-6, with 8 bases aligning to TRBD1. CDR3 length: 15 residues. The trim removed 0 bases at V and 7 bases at J, leaving 2 bases unmatched. Germline CDR1 MNHEY, CDR2 SMNVEV (reference sequence). The chain's CDR3 is CASSLSAGGNSPLHF. The CDR3, as DNA: TGTGCCAGCAGTTTATCCGCAGGGGGCAATTCACCCCTCCACTTT.

This clone occurred a few times. The gene calls are TRBV28 and TRBJ1-2, with 7 nucleotides matching TRBD1. V gave up 3 bases and J gave up 8 bases; unmatched junction bases: 9. This CDR3 is built from 14 residues. Germline CDR1 is MDHEN and CDR2 is SYDVKM. CDR3 sequence: CASSLEGALRGYTF. The CDR3, as DNA: TGTGCCAGCAGTTTGGAGGGGGCTTTACGAGGCTACACCTTC.

In its sample, this clone was seen once. CDR3 nucleotide sequence: TGTGCCAGCTCAGGCCACCTAGGGACCGGGGAGCTGTTTTTT. Its translation is CASSGHLGTGELFF. The V gene is TRBV18, the J gene TRBJ2-2; D unclear. V was shortened by 5 bases and J by 5 bases, with 12 bases between the two germline ends. The CDR3 covers 14 residues. From germline, CDR1 is KGHSH and CDR2 LQKENI.

The rearrangement uses TRBV19 and TRBJ2-7; TRBD1 or TRBD2 may be the D gene (5 bases each). The germline V gene has CDR1 LNHDA and CDR2 SQIVND (reference sequence). The CDR3 covers 14 residues. Trimming shortened V by 6 bases and J by 1 base, and 13 bases separated the two germline ends. The CDR3 region has the DNA TGTGCCAGTAGGGACCGGGACGGATCCTACGAGCAGTACTTC. This codes for CASRDRDGSYEQYF. Supplemented by reference TRBV19 and TRBJ2-7, the full variable domain reads DGGITQSPKYLFRKEGQNVTLSCEQNLNHDAMYWYRQDPGQGLRLIYYSQIVNDFQKGDIAEGYSVSREKKESFPLTVTSAQKNPTAFYLCASRDRDGSYEQYFGPGTRLTVT.

The chain has TRBV7-2 and TRBJ1-1, with D unclear. The V end lost 3 bases, the J end lost 1 base, and 9 bases lay between the germline ends. Germline CDR1 SGHTA, CDR2 FQGNSA. This CDR3 is 14 amino acids long. In nucleotides, the CDR3 is TGTGCCAGCAGCTTGGGCAGGAAGAACACTGAAGCTTTCTTT. This encodes CASSLGRKNTEAFF.

The V and J genes are TRBV6-5 and TRBJ2-7, with TRBD2 matching over 9 bases. CDR1 and CDR2 (germline): MNHEY, SVGAGI. CDR3 length equals 16 residues. Trimming cost V 4 bases and J 0 bases; bases outside gene matches: 7. The CDR3 DNA is TGTGCCAGCAGTTTGGGACTAGCTGTTATCTCCTACGAGCAGTACTTC. Protein sequence: CASSLGLAVISYEQYF.

The V and J genes are TRBV19 and TRBJ2-1, with D maybe TRBD1 (5 bases). Germline V gene lookup returns CDR1 LNHDA and CDR2 SQIVND (reference sequence). This CDR3 region has 12 residues. V dropped 7 bases and J dropped 5 bases, with 9 bases sitting between them. This CDR3 reads CASKGYDNEQFF. The CDR3 nucleotides read TGTGCCAGTAAGGGGTACGACAATGAGCAGTTCTTC.

The rearrangement joins TRBV5-1 to TRBJ2-7; tentative D call: TRBD2 (5 bases). With 1 base removed from V and 3 bases from J, the gap between germline ends came to 11 bases. The CDR3 totals 14 residues. Germline loops: CDR1 SGHRS, CDR2 YFSETQ. CDR3 sequence: CASSLNGENYEQYF. In nucleotides, the CDR3 is TGCGCCAGCAGCTTGAACGGGGAAAACTACGAGCAGTACTTC.

The rearrangement uses TRBV19 and TRBJ2-3; TRBD2 aligns across 9 bases. The germline gives CDR1 LNHDA, CDR2 SQIVND (reference sequence). The CDR3 runs 15 residues. The ends lost 4 bases at V and 2 bases at J; junction bases unmatched: 4. DNA for the CDR3: TGTGCCAGTAGTAGCGTAGCGGGGGCCACAGATACGCAGTATTTT. Protein sequence: CASSSVAGATDTQYF.

The gene calls are TRBV2 and TRBJ2-7; D gene ambiguous. In germline, CDR1 is SNHLY, CDR2 FYNNEI. V was trimmed by 5 bases and J by 0 bases, leaving 14 bases between them. The CDR3 runs 15 residues. CDR3 DNA: TGTGCCAGCAGTCCGACGGTGACCCACTCCTACGAGCAGTACTTC. Its protein product is CASSPTVTHSYEQYF. Looking up the rest from reference TRBV2 and TRBJ2-7 gives the full variable domain: EPEVTQTPSHQVTQMGQEVILRCVPISNHLYFYWYRQILGQKVEFLVSFYNNEISEKSEIFDDQFSVERPDGSNFTLKIRSTKLEDSAMYFCASSPTVTHSYEQYFGPGTRLTVT.

The count of this clone is one. V is TRBV6-5 and J is TRBJ1-3; TRBD1 might be the D (5 bases). This CDR3 has 11 residues. Germline CDR1 is MNHEY and CDR2 is SVGAGI. Trimming took 10 bases from V and 4 from J, leaving 8 bases between them. The CDR3 spells CATGRGNTIYF. DNA of the CDR3: TGTGCCACGGGACGGGGAAACACCATATATTTT.

The chain has TRBV5-6 and TRBJ2-1; no clear D. Germline V gene lookup returns CDR1 SGHDT and CDR2 YYEEEE. The length of the CDR3 is 12 residues. The V and J ends lost 0 bases and 6 bases respectively, with 4 bases between them. CDR3 region: CASSLGSNEQFF. CDR3 sequence (DNA): TGTGCCAGCAGCTTGGGAAGCAATGAGCAGTTCTTC.